This T cell receptor (beta chain) was identified in a study of T cell responses to AZD1222 COVID-19 vaccine. Study conclusions and caveats: Spike-specific TCR breadth and depth were elevated following two AZD1222 doses. Donors were mostly white British, more females; clonal diversity possibly underestimated. In all cases, repertoires were sampled only after the peak T cell response.

Regarding this clone: As yet, its antigen is unknown.

Deletions cut 2 bases from V and 2 bases from J, with 16 bases between. Germline V lookup: CDR1 GTSNPN, CDR2 SVGIG (reference sequence). The CDR3 has 15 amino acids. Assay: immunoSEQ multiplex PCR; the TCRdb copy retains only in-frame clones and omits some. Of 140,000 or so clones detected, 85% to 90% appear once; the ten largest clones hold approximately 3.5%. The chain employs TRBV30 and TRBJ2-7; D is perhaps TRBD1 (6 bases). This TCR was recovered from an adult in good health. The sequences come from peripheral blood, collected on day 0 of AZD1222 vaccination. In DNA form, the CDR3 reads TGTGCCTGGAGTCCGACAGGCGTCAGGACCTACGAGCAGTACTTC. It specifies CAWSPTGVRTYEQYF.